This T cell receptor beta chain appears in the sequencing data of a study of OX40 agonist ivuxolimab in advanced cancers. Some clones are missing from TCRdb's copy, which holds only in-frame ones; the method was immunoSEQ multiplex PCR. The sample has about 66,000 clones, roughly nine tenths seen once. V was clipped by 5 bases and J by 4 bases; unmatched bases: 5. Per the germline V gene, CDR1 is SGHNT and CDR2 is YYREEE (reference sequence). This CDR3 has 14 residues. As for this clone: As yet, its antigen is unknown.

General observations from the study: Compared with CD4+, CD8+ T cells on average had more expanded clones.

This clonotype was obtained from an adult with an advanced solid tumor such as melanoma, head and neck, liver or kidney cancer. V and J are TRBV5-4 and TRBJ2-3, with 9 bases fitting TRBD2. Specimen: CD4+ or CD8+ T cells sorted from blood, collected in a trial of the OX40 agonist ivuxolimab. The CDR3 DNA reads as TGTGCCAGCAGGTTAGCGGGAGTGGCAGATACGCAGTATTTT. Translated, it gives CASRLAGVADTQYF.